The 19 T cell receptor beta chains below all came from one sample that was sequenced in a study of blood T cell repertoires in COVID-19 (dated by TCRdb to the early 2020s). To prepare the library, the immunoSEQ multiplex PCR assay was applied. Drawn from immuneACCESS, this table holds only the in-frame rearrangements with V and J called that TCRdb kept. Clones are partly lost; checked studies trace under half to an unresolved V gene and leave the rest unexplained. In this sample the table shows a few hundred thousand clones, 85% of which occur a single time. 15% to 20% of the sample rests with the top ten. Input material: PBMCs or T cells enriched from blood (not recorded which). The source is a man aged 40-50 years who had recovered from COVID-19.

J is TRBJ1-2 and V is TRBV19; D is unresolved. Per the germline V gene, CDR1 is LNHDA and CDR2 is SQIVND (reference sequence). Trimming took 5 bases from V and 1 from J, leaving 11 bases between them. CDR3 length: 14 residues. The DNA of the CDR3 is TGTGCCAGTAGTCCTACTACTTATAACTATGGCTACACCTTC. Its protein is CASSPTTYNYGYTF.

The chain uses TRBV9 and TRBJ2-2, with D possibly being TRBD1 (5 bases). V dropped 0 bases and J dropped 6 bases, with 12 bases sitting between them. The CDR3 contains 15 residues. CDR1 is SGDLS, CDR2 YYNGEE, per germline. The CDR3 region is CASSVGSGKAGELFF. DNA for the CDR3: TGTGCCAGCAGCGTAGGCTCAGGGAAGGCCGGGGAGCTGTTTTTT.

Points on this clone: Other nucleotide sequences from this sample produce the same CDR3. The genes are TRBV3-1 (or the pseudogene TRBV3-2) and TRBJ2-2; a weak D match, TRBD2 (6 bases). The CDR3 spans 14 residues. V dropped 3 bases and J dropped 1 base, with 6 bases sitting between them. CDR1 LGHDT and CDR2 YNNKEL come from the germline V gene (reference sequence). The CDR3 here is CASSQRGNTGELFF. CDR3 in DNA: TGTGCCAGCAGCCAGCGGGGGAACACCGGGGAGCTGTTTTTT.

The chain links TRBV9 to TRBJ2-5; TRBD2 aligns across 8 bases. Trimming cost V 3 bases and J 1 base; bases outside gene matches: 11. The CDR3 spans 17 residues. CDR1 and CDR2 (germline): SGDLS, YYNGEE. Written as DNA, the CDR3 is TGTGCCAGCAGCGCGGGACCATCAGCGGGAGTCCAAGAGACCCAGTACTTC. The encoded protein is CASSAGPSAGVQETQYF.

This chain connects TRBV28 to TRBJ2-1; 15 bases map to TRBD2. The CDR3 has 18 amino acids. CDR1 and CDR2 from the germline V gene are MDHEN and SYDVKM. The trim removed 6 bases at V and 0 bases at J, leaving 6 bases unmatched. The CDR3 DNA sequence: TGTGCCAGCAGCCTAGGACTAGCGGGAGGGAGCTCCTACAATGAGCAGTTCTTC. Amino acids: CASSLGLAGGSSYNEQFF.

The chain carries TRBV7-9 and TRBJ2-3, with 9 bases aligning to TRBD2. The CDR3 runs to 15 residues. After removal of 0 bases from V and 3 bases from J, the junction contained 1 base not matched to a gene. CDR1 SEHNR and CDR2 FQNEAQ come from the germline V gene (reference sequence). The chain's CDR3 is CASSLASGSTDTQYF. DNA of the CDR3: TGTGCCAGCAGCTTAGCTAGCGGGAGTACAGATACGCAGTATTTT.

The chain is built from TRBV7-2 and TRBJ2-1; the match to TRBD2 covers 8 bases. Germline CDR1 is SGHTA and CDR2 is FQGNSA. The trim removed 2 bases at V and 5 bases at J, leaving 8 bases unmatched. This CDR3 is 16 amino acids long. Here the CDR3 reads CASSLREGDRNNEQFF. CDR3 nucleotide sequence: TGTGCCAGCAGCTTACGGGAGGGCGATAGGAACAATGAGCAGTTCTTC. Supplemented by reference TRBV7-2 and TRBJ2-1, the full variable domain reads GAGVSQSPSNKVTEKGKDVELRCDPISGHTALYWYRQSLGQGLEFLIYFQGNSAPDKSGLPSDRFSAERTGGSVSTLTIQRTQQEDSAVYLCASSLREGDRNNEQFFGPGTRLTVL.

The V gene is TRBV7-3, the J gene TRBJ1-6; TRBD1 aligns across 9 bases. Looked up from germline, CDR1 is SGHTA and CDR2 is FQGTGA. V shed 4 bases, J shed 10 bases, and the junction held 5 bases outside the gene matches. This CDR3 contains 14 residues. The chain's CDR3 is CASSSNRGHSPLHF. The CDR3 region has the DNA TGTGCCAGCAGCTCTAACAGGGGGCACTCACCCCTCCACTTT.

The CDR3 protein is CASRGLADTGELFF. The CDR3, as DNA: TGTGCCAGCAGGGGACTAGCTGACACCGGGGAGCTGTTTTTT. This sequence joins TRBV2 and TRBJ2-2; TRBD2 matches 9 bases. The germline CDR1 and CDR2 sequences are SNHLY and FYNNEI. The CDR3 sequence is 14 residues long. J lost 3 bases, V lost 6 bases, and 2 bases had no gene match.

The chain links TRBV19 to TRBJ2-2; 10 bases align to TRBD1. CDR1 is LNHDA, CDR2 SQIVND, per germline (reference sequence). With 2 bases clipped from V and 6 bases from J, the junction kept 9 bases outside the gene matches. The CDR3 covers 17 residues. CDR3 in DNA: TGTGCCAGTAGTATAAGACAGGGGGCAGGATATCCCGGGGAGCTGTTTTTT. It is translated as CASSIRQGAGYPGELFF.

The V and J genes are TRBV3-1 (or the pseudogene TRBV3-2) and TRBJ2-7, with a weak D call TRBD1 (6 bases). In germline, CDR1 is LGHDT, CDR2 YNNKEL (reference sequence). The V end was cut by 0 bases, the J end by 5 bases, with 8 bases between. The length of the CDR3 is 13 residues. DNA of the CDR3: TGTGCCAGCAGCCAAGATCCAGGGGACGAGCAGTACTTC. This gives the protein CASSQDPGDEQYF.

The V gene is TRBV6-5, the J gene TRBJ1-2, with no clear D. Trimming removed 2 bases from V and 10 bases from J, with 11 bases in between. CDR1 is MNHEY, CDR2 SVGAGI, per germline. The CDR3 spans 12 residues. CDR3 residues: CASSYLGVYYTF. CDR3 in DNA: TGTGCCAGCAGTTACCTCGGGGTTTACTACACCTTC.

The rearrangement uses TRBV28 and TRBJ1-4; 8 positions agree with TRBD1. After removal of 8 bases from V and 7 bases from J, the junction contained 12 bases not matched to a gene. The CDR3 has 15 residues. The germline gives CDR1 MDHEN, CDR2 SYDVKM. The CDR3 region has the DNA TGTGCCAGCCTAAAGGGCGGGACAGGCGGTGAAAAACTGTTTTTT. Amino acids: CASLKGGTGGEKLFF.

V is TRBV1 and J is TRBJ2-7; the listed D gene, TRBD1, was not tested against the DNA. TRBV1 is reported as a pseudogene. There are 17 residues in the CDR3. This CDR3 reads CTSSQHRNRGNFYEQYF. As DNA, the CDR3 is TGCACCAGCAGCCAACACAGGAACAGGGGGAACTTCTACGAGCAGTACTTC.

The chain employs TRBV5-4 and TRBJ2-1; 7 bases are shared with TRBD2. The CDR3 runs 13 residues. The junction had 1 base not matched to a gene; V was cut back by 0 bases and J by 7 bases. Germline loops: CDR1 SGHNT, CDR2 YYREEE (reference sequence). CDR3 protein: CASSLGGSNEQFF. The DNA for the CDR3 is TGTGCCAGCAGCTTGGGCGGGAGTAATGAGCAGTTCTTC.

The rearrangement joins TRBV19 to TRBJ2-7; TRBD2 aligns across 10 bases. Germline V lookup: CDR1 LNHDA, CDR2 SQIVND (reference sequence). The CDR3 length is 14 residues. The trim removed 6 bases at V and 3 bases at J, leaving 5 bases unmatched. The CDR3 sequence: CASSFASGSYEQYF. The CDR3 DNA follows: TGTGCCAGTAGCTTCGCTAGCGGGAGCTACGAGCAGTACTTC.

The chain recombines TRBV5-5 with TRBJ1-2; TRBD1 matches 8 bases. CDR1 is SGHKS, CDR2 YYEKEE, per germline (reference sequence). The ends lost 0 bases at V and 3 bases at J; junction bases unmatched: 4. The CDR3 runs to 15 residues. The CDR3 DNA is TGTGCCAGCAGCTTGGGGCAGGGGGCCTACTATGGCTACACCTTC. This sequence encodes CASSLGQGAYYGYTF.

CDR3 protein: CASRNRDRGYYEQYF. For the CDR3, the DNA is TGTGCCAGCAGGAACCGGGACAGAGGATACTACGAGCAGTACTTC. The chain employs TRBV6-5 and TRBJ2-7, with TRBD1 matching 7 bases. The CDR3 has 15 amino acids. V trimming: 6 bases; J trimming: 3 bases; junction bases outside the gene matches: 11. Germline V gene data show CDR1 as MNHEY and CDR2 as SVGAGI.

This rearrangement joins TRBV7-2 to TRBJ2-1, with TRBD2 identical over 12 bases. The J segment lost 15 bases and the V segment lost 1 base, leaving 7 bases of the junction unmatched. CDR3 size: 14 residues. Per the germline V gene, CDR1 is SGHTA and CDR2 is FQGNSA. The CDR3 loop is CASSLVTSGRNMFF. The CDR3 nucleotides are TGTGCCAGCAGCTTAGTCACTAGCGGGAGGAATATGTTCTTC. Complete variable domain (other parts from reference TRBV7-2 and TRBJ2-1): GAGVSQSPSNKVTEKGKDVELRCDPISGHTALYWYRQSLGQGLEFLIYFQGNSAPDKSGLPSDRFSAERTGGSVSTLTIQRTQQEDSAVYLCASSLVTSGRNMFFGPGTRLTVL.